The 25 T cell receptor beta chains presented below share a single source sample, sequenced in a study of blood T cell repertoires in COVID-19. Assay used: immunoSEQ multiplex PCR; TCRdb lists only in-frame clones, some missing. The data contain roughly 100,000 clones, more than 80% of them singletons. Sequenced: peripheral blood. The receptors derive from a woman aged 70-85 years with acute or convalescent COVID-19.

This clone was recorded only once. The chain joins TRBV11-2 to TRBJ2-3; D not certain. The germline gives CDR1 SGHAT, CDR2 FQNNGV. Trimming took 6 bases from V and 0 from J, leaving 13 bases between them. The CDR3 covers 15 residues. This CDR3 is CASSFPAGSTDTQYF. The CDR3 bases are TGTGCCAGCAGTTTCCCGGCAGGTAGCACAGATACGCAGTATTTT.

This clone was found a few times. The chain recombines TRBV11-2 with TRBJ1-2, with D maybe TRBD1 (6 bases). V lost 4 bases to trimming and J lost 4 bases, with 16 bases between them. CDR1 is SGHAT, CDR2 FQNNGV, per germline. The CDR3 consists of 15 residues. DNA of the CDR3: TGTGCCAGCAGCTCCTTATCCACAGGGCTCTATGGCTACACCTTC. Amino acids: CASSSLSTGLYGYTF.

V gene TRBV4-3 combines with J gene TRBJ1-5, with D unclear. Germline assignment: CDR1 LGHNA and CDR2 YSLEER. V lost 0 bases to trimming and J lost 0 bases, with 12 bases between them. CDR3 length: 17 amino acids. This CDR3 reads CASSQDWVLYSNQPQHF. DNA of the CDR3: TGCGCCAGCAGCCAAGACTGGGTACTATATAGCAATCAGCCCCAGCATTTT.

This clone was recorded only once. J is TRBJ2-1 and V is TRBV28; no clear D gene. Trimming cost V 6 bases and J 3 bases, with 3 bases left between them. Looked up from germline, CDR1 is MDHEN and CDR2 is SYDVKM. This CDR3 has 11 residues. This chain's CDR3 is CASSHYNEQFF. The CDR3 nucleotides are TGTGCCAGCAGCCACTACAATGAGCAGTTCTTC.

The chain links TRBV19 to TRBJ1-2; TRBD1 is a possible D gene (5 bases). Trimming cost V 5 bases and J 3 bases, with 7 bases left between them. The CDR3 length is 12 residues. Germline CDR1 reads LNHDA; CDR2 reads SQIVND (reference sequence). The CDR3 coding sequence is TGTGCCAGTAGTCCCAGGGACTATGGCTACACCTTC. It translates to CASSPRDYGYTF.

CDR3 nucleotides: TGTGCCAGCAGTTCACAATCGGACAGGGTGGAGCAGTATTTT. Residues: CASSSQSDRVEQYF. The chain couples TRBV27 to TRBJ2-3; the match to TRBD1 covers 8 bases. The ends lost 4 bases at V and 11 bases at J; junction bases unmatched: 11. The germline CDR1 and CDR2 sequences are MNHEY and SMNVEV (reference sequence). The CDR3 sequence is 14 residues long.

This clone was seen a single time. The chain is built from TRBV6-6 and TRBJ1-2; 7 bases fit TRBD1. The ends lost 6 bases at V and 0 bases at J; junction bases unmatched: 7. CDR3 size: 15 residues. Germline V gene sequence: CDR1 MNHNY, CDR2 SVGAGI (reference sequence). Here the CDR3 DNA reads TGTGCCAGCAGCCGAAGCGACAGGGCTAACTATGGCTACACCTTC. Amino acids: CASSRSDRANYGYTF.

The CDR3 DNA is TGTGCCAGCACCGCCGGCGGGCAGGGGGCGAGGGCTTTCTTT. Protein product: CASTAGGQGARAFF. The V and J genes are TRBV6-5 and TRBJ1-1, with 8 bases lining up with TRBD1. Germline lookup yields CDR1 MNHEY and CDR2 SVGAGI. V lost 7 bases, J lost 11 bases, and 15 bases stayed unmatched. This CDR3 has 14 amino acids.

A few counts support this clone. The chain recombines TRBV4-2 with TRBJ1-1; 8 bases align to TRBD1. CDR1 and CDR2 from the germline V gene are LGHNA and YNFKEQ. The CDR3 length is 16 residues. The junction had 13 bases not matched to a gene; V was cut back by 3 bases and J by 7 bases. Here the CDR3 reads CASSHPGAGGAGEAFF. The CDR3 DNA reads TGTGCCAGCAGCCACCCAGGGGCAGGGGGCGCGGGTGAAGCTTTCTTT.

V is TRBV10-2 and J is TRBJ2-1, with 12 bases that match TRBD2. The trim removed 5 bases at V and 6 bases at J, leaving 5 bases unmatched. There are 15 residues in the CDR3. Germline V CDR1 and CDR2: WSHSY, SAAADI. The CDR3 spells CASSPRLAGVNEQFF. For the CDR3, the DNA is TGCGCCAGCAGTCCTCGACTAGCGGGGGTCAATGAGCAGTTCTTC.

V gene TRBV10-3 combines with J gene TRBJ1-2, with D possibly TRBD1 on 5 matching bases. Germline V gives CDR1 ENHRY, CDR2 SYGVKD. The V end was cut by 0 bases, the J end by 10 bases, with 15 bases between. The CDR3 is 14 amino acids. CDR3 coding DNA: TGTGCCATCAGTGAGTCAGGCAGGGAGGACGACTACACCTTC. Translating it yields CAISESGREDDYTF.

For this clone: Other DNA sequences of this sample code for an identical CDR3. J is TRBJ2-3 and V is TRBV7-9; TRBD2 agrees at 7 bases. V was clipped by 5 bases and J by 5 bases; unmatched bases: 1. There are 12 residues in the CDR3. Germline V gives CDR1 SEHNR, CDR2 FQNEAQ (reference sequence). The CDR3 bases are TGTGCCAGCAGCCCGGGGGGAGATACGCAGTATTTT. Residues: CASSPGGDTQYF.

The chain is built from TRBV4-3 and TRBJ1-1, with TRBD1 as a possible D gene (6 bases). The CDR3 runs 15 residues. V was trimmed by 0 bases and J by 2 bases, leaving 10 bases between them. Germline V CDR1 and CDR2: LGHNA, YSLEER. This CDR3 is CASSQDLRGNTEAFF. CDR3 DNA: TGCGCCAGCAGCCAAGATCTCAGGGGCAACACTGAAGCTTTCTTT.

This clone was seen a handful of times. The chain couples TRBV27 to TRBJ1-6, with TRBD1 matching over 9 bases. V gave up 8 bases and J gave up 6 bases; unmatched junction bases: 8. Per germline, CDR1 MNHEY and CDR2 SMNVEV (reference sequence). This CDR3 has 15 amino acids. The CDR3 nucleotides read TGTGCCAGCCGGTCCGGGACAGGGACTAATTCACCCCTCCACTTT. This codes for CASRSGTGTNSPLHF.

The chain combines TRBV11-2 with TRBJ1-2; D is unresolved. CDR1 and CDR2 (germline): SGHAT, FQNNGV. V shed 1 base and J shed 4 bases, with 13 bases lying between them. CDR3 size: 15 residues. This CDR3 reads CASSLVQGVGYGYTF. CDR3 bases: TGTGCCAGCAGCTTAGTCCAAGGAGTGGGCTATGGCTACACCTTC.

This clone was recorded a few times. This rearrangement joins TRBV19 to TRBJ2-2; 8 nucleotides match TRBD1. The CDR3 extends over 14 amino acids. V lost 6 bases to trimming and J lost 5 bases; unmatched junction nucleotides: 5. The germline gives CDR1 LNHDA, CDR2 SQIVND (reference sequence). CDR3 nucleotides: TGTGCCAGTAGCTGGGACAGGTGGACCGGGGAGCTGTTTTTT. It is translated as CASSWDRWTGELFF.

The chain links TRBV28 to TRBJ1-3, with 9 bases matching TRBD1. This CDR3 comprises 16 residues. Germline CDR1 is MDHEN and CDR2 is SYDVKM. J gave up 2 bases and V 4 bases, and 6 bases lay outside the gene matches. This chain's CDR3 is CASSSQRTGAGNTIYF. The CDR3 nucleotides read TGTGCCAGCAGTTCCCAGAGGACAGGGGCTGGAAACACCATATATTTT. Filled out from reference TRBV28 and TRBJ1-3, the complete variable domain reads DVKVTQSSRYLVKRTGEKVFLECVQDMDHENMFWYRQDPGLGLRLIYFSYDVKMKEKGDIPEGYSVSREKKERFSLILESASTNQTSMYLCASSSQRTGAGNTIYFGEGSWLTVV.

This chain joins TRBV18 and TRBJ2-1; D is unclear. The V gene's germline CDR1 is KGHSH and CDR2 LQKENI. Trimming left V 2 bases short and J 5 bases short, with 13 bases between. CDR3 length: 15 residues. DNA of the CDR3: TGTGCCAGCTCACCAGAGGTGAGCGTTAACAATGAGCAGTTCTTC. Its translation: CASSPEVSVNNEQFF.

The chain is built from TRBV5-6 and TRBJ2-1, with 9 bases aligning to TRBD2. V dropped 5 bases and J dropped 4; count of bases not matched to a gene: 4. This CDR3 is 14 amino acids long. Germline CDR1 reads SGHDT; CDR2 reads YYEEEE. The CDR3 sequence is CASSMLAGYNEQFF. The CDR3 DNA follows: TGTGCCAGCAGTATGCTAGCGGGGTACAATGAGCAGTTCTTC.

The table lists this clone with a count of one. The chain uses TRBV13 and TRBJ1-2; tentative D call: TRBD1 (5 bases). Trimming took off 0 bases at V and 7 bases at J, with 12 bases between the two ends. CDR3 length: 14 residues. Germline V CDR1 and CDR2: PRHDT, FYEKMQ (reference sequence). CDR3 sequence (DNA): TGTGCCAGCAGCTTAGGGCAGGGTTTGAGTGGCTACACCTTC. Translating it yields CASSLGQGLSGYTF.

CDR3 protein: CASSPKERGVNEQFF. Here the CDR3 DNA reads TGTGCCAGCAGCCCAAAGGAACGAGGAGTCAATGAGCAGTTCTTC. This chain uses TRBV4-2 with TRBJ2-1, with D hard to call. Germline values: CDR1 LGHNA, CDR2 YNFKEQ. The CDR3 is made up of 15 amino acids. The germline V and J ends were trimmed by 4 bases and 6 bases, with 16 bases remaining between them.

The genes are TRBV28 and TRBJ2-5, with 7 bases that match TRBD1. The germline V gene has CDR1 MDHEN and CDR2 SYDVKM. V shed 8 bases, J shed 2 bases, and the junction held 5 bases outside the gene matches. The CDR3 spans 13 residues. The CDR3 region is CASGQDTQETQYF. CDR3 nucleotides: TGTGCCAGCGGACAGGATACGCAAGAGACCCAGTACTTC.

The V call is TRBV6-5, the J call TRBJ1-2; no clear D gene. This CDR3 has 14 amino acids. Germline lookup yields CDR1 MNHEY and CDR2 SVGAGI. V was shortened by 2 bases and J by 10 bases, with 17 bases between the two germline ends. CDR3 region: CASSYSQRSSHYTF. CDR3 sequence (DNA): TGTGCCAGCAGTTACAGTCAGAGGTCCTCGCACTACACCTTC.

The gene calls are TRBV10-3 and TRBJ2-7, with 9 bases fitting TRBD1. Per the germline V gene, CDR1 is ENHRY and CDR2 is SYGVKD. Trimming took 2 bases from V and 4 from J; bases not matched to a gene: 3. The CDR3 totals 14 residues. The CDR3 DNA reads as TGTGCCATCAGTGAGGGGACAGGGAAGTACGAGCAGTACTTC. It yields the protein CAISEGTGKYEQYF.

The V gene is TRBV6-4, the J gene TRBJ1-3; 7 nucleotides match TRBD1. Germline lookup yields CDR1 MRHNA and CDR2 SNTAGT. The CDR3 consists of 14 residues. V shed 0 bases, J shed 11 bases, and the junction held 7 bases outside the gene matches. The CDR3 is CASSDSTGPVAIYF. CDR3 bases: TGTGCCAGCAGTGACTCGACAGGGCCCGTCGCCATATATTTT.